The rows below give T cell receptor beta chains drawn from one sample of a study of CD8 T cells in Susac syndrome. TCRdb called the immunoSEQ multiplex PCR reads again in MiXCR, with one record for every CDR3 protein. Among about 100,000 distinct CDR3 sequences listed, roughly 96% were seen once. The sample taken for sequencing was CD8+ T cells from PBMCs. All receptors come from a human donor with Susac syndrome. Each CDR3 is given with its conserved first and last residue. Fields, in order: J gene, CDR3 length, D gene, V gene, clone size, CDR3 DNA, CDR3 protein. A D gene is named only where the DNA matches it firmly. Some rows mark clone size as missing; the rest say once, few, many or name a class of expanded clone.

TRBJ2-7 14 - TRBV5-4 - TGTGCCAGCAGCTCCTCTGGCGGCACCTACGAGCAGTACTTC CASSSSGGTYEQYF
TRBJ2-7 17 TRBD1 TRBV4-1 - TGCGCCAGCAGCCAAGGGGGAACAGGGGGCATCGGGTACGAGCAGTACTTC CASSQGGTGGIGYEQYF
TRBJ1-3 13 - TRBV11-1 - TGTGCCAGCAGCTTCAACAGGGGAAACACCATATATTTT CASSFNRGNTIYF
TRBJ1-1 11 - TRBV3-1 - TGTGCCAGCAGCCAAACAGGAGAAGCTTTCTTT CASSQTGEAFF
TRBJ2-7 15 TRBD1 TRBV27 - TGTGCCAGCAGTGCAACAGGGGTGGGTACCTACGAGCAGTACTTC CASSATGVGTYEQYF
TRBJ2-1 14 - TRBV5-1 - TGCGCCAGCAGCCCGGGTGGCTTCTACAATGAGCAGTTCTTC CASSPGGFYNEQFF
TRBJ1-1 14 - TRBV6-1 - TGTGCCAGCAGTGAATTCGGCCCGAACACTGAAGCTTTCTTT CASSEFGPNTEAFF
TRBJ2-7 14 - TRBV24-1 - TGTGCCACCAGTGATCCCGGGACGCCCTACGAGCAGTACTTC CATSDPGTPYEQYF
TRBJ1-5 14 - TRBV29-1 once TGCAGCGTCCCTTGGGGGCCGAGCAATCAGCCCCAGCATTTT CSVPWGPSNQPQHF
TRBJ2-1 14 - TRBV7-9 - TGTGCCAGCAGCTTAGATGAGGCGAACAATGAGCAGTTCTTC CASSLDEANNEQFF
TRBJ2-7 12 - TRBV29-1 - TGCAGCGTTGCCGGCAGCCCCTACGAGCAGTACTTC CSVAGSPYEQYF
TRBJ2-1 11 - TRBV7-9 - TGTGCCAGCAGCCCGAGACAGGAGCAGTTCTTC CASSPRQEQFF
TRBJ2-1 16 TRBD2 TRBV29-1 - TGCAGCGTTGACCCCCCCGATAGCGGGAGCTACAATGAGCAGTTCTTC CSVDPPDSGSYNEQFF
TRBJ2-5 15 - TRBV7-9 - TGTGCCAGCAGCTTAGTTTTGCAGGAAGAAGAGACCCAGTACTTC CASSLVLQEEETQYF
TRBJ2-7 12 TRBD1 TRBV12-3/TRBV12-4 - TGTGCCAGCAGCCGGACAGGCGGCGAGCAGTACTTC CASSRTGGEQYF
TRBJ1-3 12 - TRBV9 - TGTGCCAGCAGTGGGGTGTCAGACACCATATATTTT CASSGVSDTIYF
TRBJ2-1 17 TRBD1 TRBV6-5 - TGTGCCAGCAGTTCTACAGGGGGGCTAAGCTCCTACAATGAGCAGTTCTTC CASSSTGGLSSYNEQFF
TRBJ2-7 15 TRBD2 TRBV20-1 once TGCAGTGCCATAAGGACTAGCGGGACCCTCTACGAGCAGTACTTC CSAIRTSGTLYEQYF
TRBJ2-7 17 TRBD2 TRBV2 few TGTGCCAGCAGTGAAACTACGCTAGCGGGGCTTTACTACGAGCAGTACTTC CASSETTLAGLYYEQYF
TRBJ2-3 15 TRBD1 TRBV14 - TGTGCCAGCAGCCAGTGGACAGGGAACGCAGATACGCAGTATTTT CASSQWTGNADTQYF
TRBJ2-7 16 TRBD1 TRBV12-5 - TGTGCTAGTGGTTTGATGACAGGGCTAAACTCCTACGAGCAGTACTTC CASGLMTGLNSYEQYF
TRBJ1-5 13 - TRBV10-2 - TGCGCCAGCAGTGAGTCTGGGGGTCAGCCCCAGCATTTT CASSESGGQPQHF